This TCR beta chain was found in a study of graft-versus-host responses after intestinal transplantation (dated by TCRdb to 2020 to 2022). Background on the whole study: Recipients received multivisceral, liver-intestinal, or isolated intestinal transplants. After intestinal transplantation, graft-versus-host and host-versus-graft alloreactive T cell clones in the graft, circulation and bone marrow were tracked using bulk TCR-beta CDR3 sequencing. The cohort enrolled about two dozen intestinal transplant recipients, one of whom was a retransplant, and 3 patients without pretransplant specimens were excluded. A peak of at least 4% donor T cells among recipient peripheral blood mononuclear cells was the definition used for donor T cell macrochimerism. To identify alloreactive clones, pre-transplant mixed lymphocyte reaction products were sequenced and compared with unstimulated pre-transplant donor and recipient T cells. Instead of going to the commercial service, samples from three later patients were sequenced in-house on an Illumina MiSeq and processed with MiXCR. Every recipient was given anti-thymocyte globulin induction, then maintenance tacrolimus and steroids for around three years.

The CDR3 goes from the cysteine to the phenylalanine over 15 residues. CDR3 DNA only is kept here, 45 bases in frame from base 1. Based on the germline V gene, the CDR1 and CDR2 sequences are SGDLS and YYNGEE. Trimming takes 0 bases from V and 8 bases from J, and the germline ends sit 14 bases apart. Receptors were amplified or captured by the immunoSEQ multiplex PCR assay. For most patients, genomic DNA was isolated using the Qiagen DNeasy Blood and Tissue Kit and was shipped frozen to Adaptive Biotechnologies for TCR sequencing. Adaptive Biotechnologies carried out high-throughput TCR-beta CDR3 sequencing of genomic DNA for most patients. The authors' analysis ran thus. TCR sequencing data were retrieved from Adaptive's ImmunoSEQ software for 15 to 20 patients, whereas a few other patients were processed with MiXCR and VDJtools. To correct CD4 versus CD8 sorting errors, sequences present in both subsets at a frequency ratio below 5:1 were removed. Because the origin of CDR3 nucleotide sequences shared between donor and recipient could not be assigned, those sequences were removed. Alloreactive clones required at least 2-fold expansion over unstimulated cells and minimum CFSE-low frequency of 0.002% (template counts) or 0.001% (read counts). A clone was considered mappable if detected in the sequenced pre-transplant spleen, lymph node, or MLR CFSE-low populations of the donor or recipient. Cumulative frequency of alloreactive clones was calculated as a percentage of all sequences weighted by copy number. What TCRdb holds here is the immuneACCESS table cut down to in-frame rearrangements. Part of the clones is not present; checked against another copy, under half of the missing clones reflect an unresolved V gene, and the others are unexplained. V and J calls plus clone size are reproduced from that table; the DNA served to infer D and trimming. The sample profile shows 20,000 to 25,000 clones; less than 40% of them were found once. The leading ten clones occupy over 7.5% of the sample.

Read against the paper, the sample's time point label means: cells obtained before transplantation from donor or recipient. In mixed lymphocyte reactions, some 200,000 CFSE-labeled pre-transplant responders were plated with some 200,000 irradiated violet-dye-labeled stimulators and cultured for five to seven days. After the mixed lymphocyte reaction, proliferating CD3+CD4+CFSE-low and CD3+CD8+CFSE-low responder cells were FACS-sorted on a BD Influx sorter. General study outcomes and caveats: In patients with donor T cell macrochimerism, the allografts had high GvH to HvG T cell clonal ratios. GvH clones turned up in recipient bone marrow, with some appearing earlier in ileal mucosa or blood, a pattern consistent with an intestinal mucosal origin. Conclusions were limited by the relatively low number and heterogeneity of intestinal transplant patients. Peak levels of circulating GvH clones were associated with declines in HvG clones early after transplant.

This clone was observed a handful of times. No much larger clone is present one base from it, and per-base qualities are unavailable. This TCR was sampled from a human patient who received an intestinal transplant. The sample consisted of alloreactive CD8+ T cells from a mixed lymphocyte reaction culture, taken before intestinal transplant. Sample cell subset or site, as interpreted from the label and publication: CFSE-low proliferating T cells sorted from approximately 6-day pre-transplant mixed lymphocyte reaction (GvH or HvG direction). The rearrangement combines TRBV9 with TRBJ1-4; 5 matching bases give a weak D call of TRBD1. The DNA sequence follows: TGTGCCAGCAGCGTAGACGGGGGGGGAAAGGAAAAACTGTTTTTT. Its protein product is CASSVDGGGKEKLFF.